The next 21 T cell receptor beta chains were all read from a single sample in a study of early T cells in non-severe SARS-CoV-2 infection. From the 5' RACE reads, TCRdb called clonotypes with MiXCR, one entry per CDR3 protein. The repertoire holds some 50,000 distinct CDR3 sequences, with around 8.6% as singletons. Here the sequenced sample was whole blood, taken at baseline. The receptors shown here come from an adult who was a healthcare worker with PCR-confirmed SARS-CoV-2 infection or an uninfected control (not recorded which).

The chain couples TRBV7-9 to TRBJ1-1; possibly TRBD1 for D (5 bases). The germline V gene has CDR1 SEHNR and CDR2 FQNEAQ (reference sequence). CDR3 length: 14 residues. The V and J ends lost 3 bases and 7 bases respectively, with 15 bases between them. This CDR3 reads CASSLEGKGLEAFF. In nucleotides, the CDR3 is TGTGCCAGCAGCTTGGAAGGGAAGGGACTTGAAGCTTTCTTT.

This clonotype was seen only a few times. CDR3 DNA: TGTGCCAGCAGCTTAAGAGGGGGGCACTCCTACGAGCAGTACTTC. It yields the protein CASSLRGGHSYEQYF. The rearrangement joins TRBV7-3 to TRBJ2-7; the D gene could be TRBD1 or TRBD2 (6 bases each). CDR1 is SGHTA and CDR2 is FQGTGA in the germline V gene. The CDR3 runs 15 residues. V was shortened by 1 base and J by 0 bases, with 10 bases between the two germline ends. Based on the CDR3 plus reference TRBV7-3 and TRBJ2-7, the full variable domain is GAGVSQTPSNKVTEKGKYVELRCDPISGHTALYWYRQSLGQGPEFLIYFQGTGAADDSGLPNDRFFAVRPEGSVSTLKIQRTERGDSAVYLCASSLRGGHSYEQYFGPGTRLTVT.

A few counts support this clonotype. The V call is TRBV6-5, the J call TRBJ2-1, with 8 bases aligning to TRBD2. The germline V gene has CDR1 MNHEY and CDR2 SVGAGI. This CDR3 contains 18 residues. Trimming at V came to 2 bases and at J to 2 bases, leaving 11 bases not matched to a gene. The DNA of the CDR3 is TGTGCCAGCAGTTACGGACTAGCTAACCTAGGAGCCTACAATGAGCAGTTCTTC. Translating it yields CASSYGLANLGAYNEQFF.

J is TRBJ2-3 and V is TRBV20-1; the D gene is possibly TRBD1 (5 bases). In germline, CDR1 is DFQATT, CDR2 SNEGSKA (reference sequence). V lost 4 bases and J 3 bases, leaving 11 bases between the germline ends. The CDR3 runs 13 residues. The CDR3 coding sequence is TGCAGTGCTAAGACAGATTGGACAGATACGCAGTATTTT. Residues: CSAKTDWTDTQYF.

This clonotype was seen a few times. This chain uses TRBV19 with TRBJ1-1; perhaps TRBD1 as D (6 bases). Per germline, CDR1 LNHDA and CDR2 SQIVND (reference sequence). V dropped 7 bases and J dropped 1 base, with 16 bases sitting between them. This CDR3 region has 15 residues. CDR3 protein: CASTLIGGANTEAFF. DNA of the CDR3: TGTGCCAGTACCCTGATAGGGGGGGCGAACACTGAAGCTTTCTTT.

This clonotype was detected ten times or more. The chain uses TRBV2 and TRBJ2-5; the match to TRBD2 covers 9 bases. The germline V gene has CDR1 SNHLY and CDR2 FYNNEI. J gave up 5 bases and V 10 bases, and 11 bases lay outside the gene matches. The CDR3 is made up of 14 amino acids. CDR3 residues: CATGGLAGSETQYF. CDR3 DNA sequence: TGTGCCACCGGCGGGCTAGCGGGGAGTGAGACCCAGTACTTC.

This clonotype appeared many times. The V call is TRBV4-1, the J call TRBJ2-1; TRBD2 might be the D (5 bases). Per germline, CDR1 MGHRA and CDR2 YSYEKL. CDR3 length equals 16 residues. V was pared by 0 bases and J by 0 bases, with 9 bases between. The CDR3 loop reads CASSQDGSGSYNEQFF. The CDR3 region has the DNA TGCGCCAGCAGCCAAGATGGGAGCGGCTCCTACAATGAGCAGTTCTTC.

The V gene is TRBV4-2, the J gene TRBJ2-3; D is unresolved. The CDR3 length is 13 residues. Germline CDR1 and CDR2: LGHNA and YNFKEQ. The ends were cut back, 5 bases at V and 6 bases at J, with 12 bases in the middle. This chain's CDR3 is CASSTLTADTQYF. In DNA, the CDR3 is TGTGCCAGCAGCACCCTGACGGCCGATACGCAGTATTTT.

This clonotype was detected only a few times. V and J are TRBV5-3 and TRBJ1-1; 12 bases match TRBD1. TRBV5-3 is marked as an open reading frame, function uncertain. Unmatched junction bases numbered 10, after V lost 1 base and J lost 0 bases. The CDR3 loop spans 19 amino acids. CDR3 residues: CARSLLICGTGGMNTEAFF. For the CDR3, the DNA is TGTGCCAGAAGCTTGTTAATTTGTGGGACAGGGGGCATGAACACTGAAGCTTTCTTT.

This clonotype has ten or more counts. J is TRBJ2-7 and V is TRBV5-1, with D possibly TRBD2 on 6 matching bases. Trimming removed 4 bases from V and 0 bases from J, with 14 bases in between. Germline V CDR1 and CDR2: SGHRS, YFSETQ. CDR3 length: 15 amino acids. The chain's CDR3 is CASSAGKGHSYEQYF. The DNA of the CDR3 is TGCGCCAGCAGCGCGGGAAAGGGGCACTCCTACGAGCAGTACTTC.

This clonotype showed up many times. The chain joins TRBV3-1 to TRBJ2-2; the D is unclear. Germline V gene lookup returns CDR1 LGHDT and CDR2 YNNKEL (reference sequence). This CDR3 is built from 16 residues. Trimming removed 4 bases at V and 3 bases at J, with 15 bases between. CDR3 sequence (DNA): TGTGCCAGCAGCCCCGTGAAGCCCATGGACACCGGGGAGCTGTTTTTT. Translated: CASSPVKPMDTGELFF.

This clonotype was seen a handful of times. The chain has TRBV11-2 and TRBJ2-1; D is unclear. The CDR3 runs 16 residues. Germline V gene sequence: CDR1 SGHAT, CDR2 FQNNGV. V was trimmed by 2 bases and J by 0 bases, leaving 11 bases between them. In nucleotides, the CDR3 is TGTGCCAGCAGCTTATCAGCTCCAAGCTCCTACAATGAGCAGTTCTTC. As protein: CASSLSAPSSYNEQFF.

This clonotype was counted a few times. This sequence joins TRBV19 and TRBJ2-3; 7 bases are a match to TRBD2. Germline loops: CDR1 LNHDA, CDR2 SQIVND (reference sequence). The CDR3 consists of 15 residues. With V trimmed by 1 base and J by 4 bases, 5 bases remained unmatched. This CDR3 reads CASSIGTSVADTQYF. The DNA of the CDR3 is TGTGCCAGTAGTATAGGAACTAGCGTGGCAGATACGCAGTATTTT.

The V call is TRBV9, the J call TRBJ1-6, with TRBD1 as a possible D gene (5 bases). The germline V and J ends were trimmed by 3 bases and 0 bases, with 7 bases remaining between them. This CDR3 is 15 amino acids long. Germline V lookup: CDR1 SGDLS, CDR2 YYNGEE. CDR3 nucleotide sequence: TGTGCCAGCAGCGGACAGAGCTCCTATAATTCACCCCTCCACTTT. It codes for CASSGQSSYNSPLHF.

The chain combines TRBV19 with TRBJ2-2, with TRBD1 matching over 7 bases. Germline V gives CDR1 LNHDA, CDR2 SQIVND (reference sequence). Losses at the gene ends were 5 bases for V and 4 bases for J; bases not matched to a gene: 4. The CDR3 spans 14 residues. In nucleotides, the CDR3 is TGTGCCAGTAGTTACAGGGGCCCCACCGGGGAGCTGTTTTTT. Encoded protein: CASSYRGPTGELFF.

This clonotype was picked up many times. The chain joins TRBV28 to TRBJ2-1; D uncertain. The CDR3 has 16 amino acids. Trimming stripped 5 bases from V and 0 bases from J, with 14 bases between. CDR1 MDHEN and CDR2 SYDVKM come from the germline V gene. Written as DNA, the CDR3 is TGTGCCAGCAGTCCCCTGGAGCGAGTCTCCTACAATGAGCAGTTCTTC. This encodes CASSPLERVSYNEQFF.

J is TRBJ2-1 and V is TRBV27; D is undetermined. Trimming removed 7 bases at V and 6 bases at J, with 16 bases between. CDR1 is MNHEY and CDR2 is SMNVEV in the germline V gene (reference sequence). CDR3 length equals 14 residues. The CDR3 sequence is CASKSGLYPNEQFF. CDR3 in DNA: TGTGCCAGCAAATCTGGTCTCTACCCCAATGAGCAGTTCTTC.

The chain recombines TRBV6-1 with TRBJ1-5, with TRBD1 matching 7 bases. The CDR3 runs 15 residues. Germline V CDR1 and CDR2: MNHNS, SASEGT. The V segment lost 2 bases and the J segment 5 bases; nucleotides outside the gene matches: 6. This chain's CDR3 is CASSEQGGGYQPQHF. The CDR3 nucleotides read TGTGCCAGCAGTGAACAGGGGGGAGGATATCAGCCCCAGCATTTT.

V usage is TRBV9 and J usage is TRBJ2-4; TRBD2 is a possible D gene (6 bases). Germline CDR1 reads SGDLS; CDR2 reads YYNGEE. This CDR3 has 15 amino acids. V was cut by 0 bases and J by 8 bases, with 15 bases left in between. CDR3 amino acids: CASSVAGLASDIQYF. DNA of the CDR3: TGTGCCAGCAGCGTAGCTGGTCTAGCGTCGGACATTCAGTACTTC.

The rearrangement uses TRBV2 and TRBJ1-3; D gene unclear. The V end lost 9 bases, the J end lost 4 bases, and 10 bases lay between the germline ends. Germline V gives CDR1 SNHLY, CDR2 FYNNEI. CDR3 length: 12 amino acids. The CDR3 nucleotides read TGTGCCAGTAAAGGGAACGGAAACACCATATATTTT. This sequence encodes CASKGNGNTIYF.

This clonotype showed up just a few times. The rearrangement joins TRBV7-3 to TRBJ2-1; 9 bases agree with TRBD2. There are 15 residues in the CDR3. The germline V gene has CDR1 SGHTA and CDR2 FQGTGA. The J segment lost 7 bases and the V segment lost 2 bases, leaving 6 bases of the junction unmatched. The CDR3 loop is CASSLRASGANEQFF. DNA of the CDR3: TGTGCCAGCAGCTTACGGGCTAGCGGGGCTAATGAGCAGTTCTTC.